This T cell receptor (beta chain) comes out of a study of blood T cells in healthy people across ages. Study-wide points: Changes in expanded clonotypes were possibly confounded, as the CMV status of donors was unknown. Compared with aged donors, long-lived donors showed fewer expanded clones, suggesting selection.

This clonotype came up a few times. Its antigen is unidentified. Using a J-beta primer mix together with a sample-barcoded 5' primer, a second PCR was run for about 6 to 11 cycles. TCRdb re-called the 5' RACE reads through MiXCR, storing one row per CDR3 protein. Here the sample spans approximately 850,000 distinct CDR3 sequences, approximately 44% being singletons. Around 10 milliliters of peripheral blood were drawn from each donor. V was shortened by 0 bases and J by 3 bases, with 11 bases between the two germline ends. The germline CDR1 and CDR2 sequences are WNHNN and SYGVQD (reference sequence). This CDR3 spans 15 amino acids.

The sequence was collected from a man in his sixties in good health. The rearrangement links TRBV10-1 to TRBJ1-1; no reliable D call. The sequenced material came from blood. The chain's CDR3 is CASSESSGRDTEAFF. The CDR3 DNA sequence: TGCGCCAGCAGTGAGTCGAGTGGCCGGGACACTGAAGCTTTCTTT.